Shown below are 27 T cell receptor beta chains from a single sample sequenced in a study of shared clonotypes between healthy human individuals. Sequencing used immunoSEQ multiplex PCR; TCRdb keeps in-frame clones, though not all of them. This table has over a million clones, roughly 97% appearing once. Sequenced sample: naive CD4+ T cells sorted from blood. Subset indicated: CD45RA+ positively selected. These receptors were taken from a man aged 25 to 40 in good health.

The CDR3 coding sequence is TGTGCCAGCAGCTTAAGCCGGGACTGGGTCTACAATGAGCAGTTCTTC. Its protein product is CASSLSRDWVYNEQFF. This chain joins TRBV7-6 and TRBJ2-1, with D perhaps matching TRBD2 (6 bases). The CDR3 runs 16 residues. Germline V gene lookup returns CDR1 SGHVS and CDR2 FNYEAQ. V lost 2 bases and J 3 bases, leaving 14 bases between the germline ends.

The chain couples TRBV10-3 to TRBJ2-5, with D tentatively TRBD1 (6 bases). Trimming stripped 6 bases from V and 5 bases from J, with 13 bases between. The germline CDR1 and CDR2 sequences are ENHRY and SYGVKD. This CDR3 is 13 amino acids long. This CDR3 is CAIRSGAWETQYF. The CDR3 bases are TGTGCCATCAGGTCAGGGGCTTGGGAGACCCAGTACTTC.

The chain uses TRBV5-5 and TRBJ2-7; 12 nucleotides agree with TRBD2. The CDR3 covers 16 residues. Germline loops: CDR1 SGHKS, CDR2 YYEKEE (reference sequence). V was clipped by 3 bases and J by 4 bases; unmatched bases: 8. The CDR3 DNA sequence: TGTGCCAGCAGCTCCCTAGCGGGAGGGTCCCCTTACGAGCAGTACTTC. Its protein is CASSSLAGGSPYEQYF.

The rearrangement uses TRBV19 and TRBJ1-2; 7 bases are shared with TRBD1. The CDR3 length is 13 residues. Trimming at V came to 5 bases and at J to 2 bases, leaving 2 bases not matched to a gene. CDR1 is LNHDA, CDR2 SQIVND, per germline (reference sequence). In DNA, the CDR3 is TGTGCCAGTAGTTGGGGACAGAACTATGGCTACACCTTC. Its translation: CASSWGQNYGYTF.

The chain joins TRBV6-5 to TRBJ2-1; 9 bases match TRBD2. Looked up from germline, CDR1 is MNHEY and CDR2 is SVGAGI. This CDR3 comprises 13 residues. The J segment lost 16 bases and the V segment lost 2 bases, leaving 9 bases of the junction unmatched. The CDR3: CASSYGLAGPDFF. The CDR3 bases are TGTGCCAGCAGTTACGGGCTAGCGGGACCGGATTTCTTC.

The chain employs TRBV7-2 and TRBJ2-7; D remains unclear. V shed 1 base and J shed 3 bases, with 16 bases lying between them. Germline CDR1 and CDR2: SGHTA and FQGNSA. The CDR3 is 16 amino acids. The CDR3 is CASSLEAGSHLYEQYF. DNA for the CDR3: TGTGCCAGCAGCTTAGAGGCCGGAAGCCACCTCTACGAGCAGTACTTC.

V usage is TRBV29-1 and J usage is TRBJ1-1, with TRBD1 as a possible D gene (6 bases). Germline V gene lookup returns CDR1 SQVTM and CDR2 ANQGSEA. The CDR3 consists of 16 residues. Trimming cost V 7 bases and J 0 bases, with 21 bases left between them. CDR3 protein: CSAQGPAGQLNTEAFF. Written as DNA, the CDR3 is TGCAGCGCCCAAGGCCCGGCCGGACAGTTGAACACTGAAGCTTTCTTT.

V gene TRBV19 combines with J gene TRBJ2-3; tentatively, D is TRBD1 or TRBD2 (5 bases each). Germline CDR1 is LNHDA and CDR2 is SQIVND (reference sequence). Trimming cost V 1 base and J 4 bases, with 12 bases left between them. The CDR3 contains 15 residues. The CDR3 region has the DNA TGTGCCAGTAGTATAGTAAGGGGAGTTGCAGATACGCAGTATTTT. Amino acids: CASSIVRGVADTQYF.

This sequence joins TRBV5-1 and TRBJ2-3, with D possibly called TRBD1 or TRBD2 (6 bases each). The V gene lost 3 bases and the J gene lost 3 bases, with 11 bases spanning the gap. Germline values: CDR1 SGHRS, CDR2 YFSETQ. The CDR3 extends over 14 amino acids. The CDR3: CASSSRDNTDTQYF. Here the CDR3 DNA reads TGCGCCAGCAGCTCGCGGGACAATACAGATACGCAGTATTTT.

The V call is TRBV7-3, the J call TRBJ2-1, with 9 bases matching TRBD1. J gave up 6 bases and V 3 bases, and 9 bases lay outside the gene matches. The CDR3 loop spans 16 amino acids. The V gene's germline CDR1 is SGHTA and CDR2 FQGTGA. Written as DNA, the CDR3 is TGTGCCAGCAGCTTCCCCCACGGACAGGGGCCCAATGAGCAGTTCTTC. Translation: CASSFPHGQGPNEQFF.

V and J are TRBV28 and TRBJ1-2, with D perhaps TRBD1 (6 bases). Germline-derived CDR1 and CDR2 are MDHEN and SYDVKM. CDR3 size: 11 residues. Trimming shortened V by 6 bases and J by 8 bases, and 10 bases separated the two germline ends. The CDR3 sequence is CASRDSYGYTF. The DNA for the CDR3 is TGTGCCAGCAGGGACAGTTACGGCTACACCTTC.

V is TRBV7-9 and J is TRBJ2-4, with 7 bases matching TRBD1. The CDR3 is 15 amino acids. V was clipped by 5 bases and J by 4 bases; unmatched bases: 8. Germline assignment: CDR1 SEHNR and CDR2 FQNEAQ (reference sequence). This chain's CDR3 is CASSPWTGKKNIQYF. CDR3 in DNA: TGTGCCAGCAGCCCGTGGACAGGAAAAAAAAACATTCAGTACTTC.

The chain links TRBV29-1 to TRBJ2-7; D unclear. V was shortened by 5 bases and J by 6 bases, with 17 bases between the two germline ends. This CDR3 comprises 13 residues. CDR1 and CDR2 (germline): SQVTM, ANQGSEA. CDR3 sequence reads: CSVMTRLSREQYF. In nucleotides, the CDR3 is TGCAGCGTTATGACCCGTCTATCCCGCGAGCAGTACTTC.

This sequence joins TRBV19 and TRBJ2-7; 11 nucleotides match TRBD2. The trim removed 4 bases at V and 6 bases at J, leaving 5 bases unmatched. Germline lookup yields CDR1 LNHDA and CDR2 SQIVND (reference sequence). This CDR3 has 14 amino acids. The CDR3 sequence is CASSTVAGGSEQYF. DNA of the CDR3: TGTGCCAGTAGTACCGTAGCGGGAGGGTCCGAGCAGTACTTC.

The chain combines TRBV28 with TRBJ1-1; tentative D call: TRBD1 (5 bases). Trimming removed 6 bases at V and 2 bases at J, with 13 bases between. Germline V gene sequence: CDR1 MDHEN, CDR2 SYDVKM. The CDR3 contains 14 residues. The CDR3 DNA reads TGTGCCAGCAGCCTTGACAGAAGAAACACTGAAGCTTTCTTT. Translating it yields CASSLDRRNTEAFF.

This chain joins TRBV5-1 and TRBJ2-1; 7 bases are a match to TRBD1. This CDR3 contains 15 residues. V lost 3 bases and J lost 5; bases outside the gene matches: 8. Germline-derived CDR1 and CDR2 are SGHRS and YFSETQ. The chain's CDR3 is CASSSTWGQNNEQFF. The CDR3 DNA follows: TGCGCCAGCAGCTCCACATGGGGACAGAACAATGAGCAGTTCTTC.

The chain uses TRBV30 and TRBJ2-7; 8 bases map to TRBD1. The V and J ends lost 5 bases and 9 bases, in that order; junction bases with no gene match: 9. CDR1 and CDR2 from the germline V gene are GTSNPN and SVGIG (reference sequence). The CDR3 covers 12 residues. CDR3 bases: TGTGCCTGGGGCCGACAGGGGACAGGGCAGTACTTC. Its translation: CAWGRQGTGQYF.

CDR3 bases: TGTGCCAGTAGTATCACATCCGGGACTAGCGCCTGGGCAGATACGCAGTATTTT. It is translated as CASSITSGTSAWADTQYF. The J gene is TRBJ2-3, the V gene TRBV19, with 10 positions matching TRBD2. This CDR3 region has 18 residues. Unmatched junction bases numbered 13, after V lost 3 bases and J lost 4 bases. CDR1 and CDR2 from the germline V gene are LNHDA and SQIVND (reference sequence).

CDR3 in DNA: TGTGCCAGCAGCGAGAAAACCGGGACGATAAACACTGAAGCTTTCTTT. Protein product: CASSEKTGTINTEAFF. This chain joins TRBV7-9 and TRBJ1-1; D might be TRBD1 (5 bases). This CDR3 has 16 residues. Germline CDR1 reads SEHNR; CDR2 reads FQNEAQ (reference sequence). V was trimmed by 5 bases and J by 2 bases, leaving 18 bases between them.

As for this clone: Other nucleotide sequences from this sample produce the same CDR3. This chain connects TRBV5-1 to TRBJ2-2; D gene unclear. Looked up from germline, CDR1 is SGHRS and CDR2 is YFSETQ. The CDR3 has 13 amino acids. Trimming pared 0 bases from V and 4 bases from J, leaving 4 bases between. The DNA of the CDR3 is TGCGCCAGCAGCTTGGGAGCCACCGGGGAGCTGTTTTTT. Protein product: CASSLGATGELFF.

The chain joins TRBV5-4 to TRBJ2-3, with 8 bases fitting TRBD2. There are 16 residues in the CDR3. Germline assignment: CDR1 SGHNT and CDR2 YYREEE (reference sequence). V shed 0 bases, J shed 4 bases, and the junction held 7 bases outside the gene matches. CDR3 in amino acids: CASSLVGREAADTQYF. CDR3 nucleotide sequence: TGTGCCAGCAGCTTGGTTGGGCGGGAGGCAGCAGATACGCAGTATTTT.

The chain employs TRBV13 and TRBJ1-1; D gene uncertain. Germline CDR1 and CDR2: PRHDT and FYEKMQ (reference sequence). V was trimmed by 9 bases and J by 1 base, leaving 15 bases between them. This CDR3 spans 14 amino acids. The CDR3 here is CASVFAGRNTEAFF. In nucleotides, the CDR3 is TGTGCCAGTGTCTTTGCGGGGAGGAACACTGAAGCTTTCTTT.

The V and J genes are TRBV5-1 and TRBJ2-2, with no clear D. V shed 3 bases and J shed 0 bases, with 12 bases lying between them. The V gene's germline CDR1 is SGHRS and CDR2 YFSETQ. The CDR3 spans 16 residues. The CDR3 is CASSYSVGSNTGELFF. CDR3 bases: TGCGCCAGCAGCTATTCCGTGGGATCGAACACCGGGGAGCTGTTTTTT.

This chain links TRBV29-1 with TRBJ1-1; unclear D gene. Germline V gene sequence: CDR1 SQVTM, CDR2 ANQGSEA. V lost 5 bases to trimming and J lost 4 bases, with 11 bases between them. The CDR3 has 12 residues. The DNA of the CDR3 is TGCAGCGTTACTTCCGGGTCCACTGAAGCTTTCTTT. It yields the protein CSVTSGSTEAFF.

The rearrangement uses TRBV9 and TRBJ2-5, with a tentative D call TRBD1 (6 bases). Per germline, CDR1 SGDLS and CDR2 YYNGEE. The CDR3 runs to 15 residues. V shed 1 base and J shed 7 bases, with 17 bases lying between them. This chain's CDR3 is CASSVSGGRGSTQYF. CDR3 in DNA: TGTGCCAGCAGCGTATCGGGCGGCAGGGGATCGACCCAGTACTTC.

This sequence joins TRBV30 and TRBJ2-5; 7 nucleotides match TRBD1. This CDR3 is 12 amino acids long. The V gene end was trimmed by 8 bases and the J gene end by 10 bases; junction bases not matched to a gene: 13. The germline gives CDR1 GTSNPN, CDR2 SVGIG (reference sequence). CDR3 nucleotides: TGTGCCGGCCTGTCAGGGGGAAGGGACCAGTACTTC. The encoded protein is CAGLSGGRDQYF.

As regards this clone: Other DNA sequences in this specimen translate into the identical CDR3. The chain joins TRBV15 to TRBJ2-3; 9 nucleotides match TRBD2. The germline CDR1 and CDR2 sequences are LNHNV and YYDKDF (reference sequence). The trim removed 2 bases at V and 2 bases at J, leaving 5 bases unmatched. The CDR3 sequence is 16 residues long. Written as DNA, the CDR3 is TGTGCCACCAGCAGAAGGCTAGCGGGAATCACAGATACGCAGTATTTT. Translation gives CATSRRLAGITDTQYF.